A single sample is the source of the 15 T cell receptor beta chains below, sequenced in a study of Ad26.COV2.S vaccination and SARS-CoV-2 variants. Method: immunoSEQ multiplex PCR; TCRdb's copy keeps in-frame clones and lacks some. The profile shows about 680,000 clones, roughly 90% of them singletons. Treatment meaning: approximately 18 received Ad26.COV2.S at low or high dose, single or two shots; roughly five received placebo; per-sample allocation not given. After the first vaccine or placebo injection, samples were drawn on day 63. The sample in question was peripheral blood, obtained in a trial of Ad26.COV2.S vaccine versus placebo. Receptors originate from a person between 18 and 60 years old who received the Ad26.COV2.S COVID-19 vaccine or a placebo.

The V gene is TRBV30, the J gene TRBJ2-1, with D possibly TRBD2 on 6 matching bases. The V and J ends lost 1 base and 10 bases respectively, with 11 bases between them. Germline lookup yields CDR1 GTSNPN and CDR2 SVGIG (reference sequence). The length of the CDR3 is 12 residues. CDR3 sequence reads: CAWSARLDEQFF. The CDR3 DNA reads as TGTGCCTGGAGTGCCCGACTAGACGAGCAGTTCTTC.

The sample holds a few counts of this clone. This chain connects TRBV19 to TRBJ1-3, with a tentative D call TRBD1 (6 bases). There are 15 residues in the CDR3. V lost 7 bases and J lost 0, with 13 bases in between. CDR1 is LNHDA and CDR2 is SQIVND in the germline V gene (reference sequence). The CDR3 loop is CASTLVDSSGNTIYF. DNA for the CDR3: TGTGCCAGTACCCTTGTGGACAGCTCTGGAAACACCATATATTTT.

This rearrangement joins TRBV2 to TRBJ2-5; D possibly corresponds to TRBD1 (6 bases). This CDR3 is 16 amino acids long. The germline V gene encodes CDR1 SNHLY and CDR2 FYNNEI. V lost 1 base to trimming and J lost 2 bases, with 14 bases between them. The CDR3, as DNA: TGTGCCAGCAGTGAAGGGCTTCAGGGGCGTCAAGAGACCCAGTACTTC. It translates to CASSEGLQGRQETQYF.

V is TRBV7-3 and J is TRBJ2-2; no definite D call. Trimming cost V 4 bases and J 1 base, with 10 bases left between them. The CDR3 spans 15 residues. Germline CDR1 and CDR2: SGHTA and FQGTGA. The DNA of the CDR3 is TGTGCCAGCAGCTCCAATTGGAGGAACACCGGGGAGCTGTTTTTT. This codes for CASSSNWRNTGELFF.

Details on this clone: Other nucleotide sequences from this sample produce the same CDR3. The V gene is TRBV7-9, the J gene TRBJ1-2; no reliable D call. The CDR3 runs to 12 residues. With 1 base removed from V and 3 bases from J, the gap between germline ends came to 3 bases. Looked up from germline, CDR1 is SEHNR and CDR2 is FQNEAQ (reference sequence). Here the CDR3 DNA reads TGTGCCAGCAGCTTAGGGGACTATGGCTACACCTTC. This codes for CASSLGDYGYTF. The complete variable domain, with remaining parts taken from reference TRBV7-9 and TRBJ1-2, reads DTGVSQNPRHKITKRGQNVTFRCDPISEHNRLYWYRQTLGQGPEFLTYFQNEAQLEKSRLLSDRFSAERPKGSFSTLEIQRTEQGDSAMYLCASSLGDYGYTFGSGTRLTVV.

This chain uses TRBV19 with TRBJ2-1; TRBD2 matches at 8 bases. The CDR3 length is 14 residues. The junction had 14 bases not matched to a gene; V was cut back by 7 bases and J by 12 bases. The germline V gene encodes CDR1 LNHDA and CDR2 SQIVND (reference sequence). This CDR3 is CASTPSGRGGWQFF. The CDR3 nucleotides read TGTGCCAGTACCCCTAGCGGCCGGGGGGGATGGCAGTTCTTC.

Notes on this clone: This sample also contains other DNA sequences that code for the same CDR3. V and J are TRBV7-9 and TRBJ2-7, with D hard to call. CDR3 length: 12 residues. Germline lookup yields CDR1 SEHNR and CDR2 FQNEAQ (reference sequence). Trimming stripped 3 bases from V and 3 bases from J, with 6 bases between. The CDR3 sequence is CASSFADYEQYF. CDR3 bases: TGTGCCAGCAGCTTCGCTGACTACGAGCAGTACTTC.

The rearrangement joins TRBV5-1 to TRBJ1-6; no clear D. The V and J ends lost 4 bases and 0 bases respectively, with 8 bases between them. The CDR3 is made up of 15 amino acids. Per germline, CDR1 SGHRS and CDR2 YFSETQ. The CDR3, as DNA: TGCGCCAGCAGCCAGACTTCCTCCTATAATTCACCCCTCCACTTT. Amino acids: CASSQTSSYNSPLHF.

This sequence joins TRBV18 and TRBJ1-5; D not resolved. Looked up from germline, CDR1 is KGHSH and CDR2 is LQKENI. Trimming pared 4 bases from V and 10 bases from J, leaving 17 bases between. The CDR3 runs 14 residues. The CDR3 reads CASSLTEAGGPQHF. The CDR3 coding sequence is TGTGCCAGCTCACTAACGGAAGCTGGAGGCCCCCAGCATTTT.

This clone showed up just a few times. The chain combines TRBV6-5 with TRBJ2-7; 10 positions agree with TRBD2. CDR1 is MNHEY, CDR2 SVGAGI, per germline. This CDR3 is 14 amino acids long. V lost 7 bases to trimming and J lost 4 bases; unmatched junction nucleotides: 7. As DNA, the CDR3 is TGTGCCAGCAAGGGCCGGACTAGCGGATACGAGCAGTACTTC. This encodes CASKGRTSGYEQYF.

The rearrangement joins TRBV14 to TRBJ1-2; D not resolved. V was trimmed by 3 bases and J by 5 bases, leaving 13 bases between them. This CDR3 has 14 residues. Per the germline V gene, CDR1 is SGHDN and CDR2 is FVKESK. This CDR3 is CASSQTGWGYGYTF. CDR3 in DNA: TGTGCCAGCAGCCAGACGGGATGGGGTTATGGCTACACCTTC.

CDR3 sequence reads: CASSPDRVGEAFF. The CDR3 region has the DNA TGTGCCAGCAGCCCGGACAGGGTTGGAGAAGCTTTCTTT. This chain links TRBV5-6 with TRBJ1-1, with 8 bases lining up with TRBD1. The V gene's germline CDR1 is SGHDT and CDR2 YYEEEE. There are 13 residues in the CDR3. V dropped 4 bases and J dropped 8; count of bases not matched to a gene: 7.

In its sample, this clone was seen once. The genes are TRBV19 and TRBJ1-1, with D uncertain. Trimming took 7 bases from V and 1 from J, leaving 13 bases between them. Germline loops: CDR1 LNHDA, CDR2 SQIVND (reference sequence). CDR3 length equals 14 residues. The CDR3 region is CASTAQGGNTEAFF. The CDR3 DNA sequence: TGTGCCAGTACCGCCCAAGGAGGGAACACTGAAGCTTTCTTT.

This chain joins TRBV19 and TRBJ2-7; no clear D. The CDR3 is made up of 17 amino acids. Germline V CDR1 and CDR2: LNHDA, SQIVND (reference sequence). With 0 bases removed from V and 0 bases from J, the gap between germline ends came to 15 bases. The CDR3 coding sequence is TGTGCCAGTAGTATAGATCCCGTGGCAGGTTTCTCCTACGAGCAGTACTTC. It yields the protein CASSIDPVAGFSYEQYF.

This rearrangement joins TRBV7-9 to TRBJ1-1; D is ambiguous. CDR1 and CDR2 from the germline V gene are SEHNR and FQNEAQ (reference sequence). The CDR3 is made up of 12 amino acids. The CDR3 DNA reads TGTGCTTGGGCAAGGGAGAACACTGAAGCTTTCTTT. Translation gives CAWARENTEAFF.